This TCR beta chain emerged from a study of shared clonotypes between healthy human individuals. Study details: The plates for each donor numbered three CD4 naive, three CD4 memory, two CD8 naive and one CD8 memory. Study results and limitations: Around 4.9% of naive CD4 clonotypes were shared across four donors.

Splitting of CD4+ cells produced CD45RA+ naive and CD45RA-negative memory subsets. V shed 2 bases and J shed 4 bases, with 9 bases lying between them. Germline assignment: CDR1 SGHNT and CDR2 YYREEE (reference sequence). The CDR3 is made up of 13 amino acids. In the case of this clone: Antigen specificity is unknown. Other nucleotide sequences from this sample produce the same CDR3.

On sorted subsets, replicate PCRs used roughly 190 ng DNA, or approximately 33,000 T cell genomes. Method: immunoSEQ multiplex PCR; TCRdb's copy keeps in-frame clones and lacks some. The table shows over 2 million clones, with 85% to 95% occurring only once. The clonotype was recovered from a man between 18 and 29 years old in good health. Some clones in this sample may be carry-over from other donors' samples. The specimen was naive CD4+ T cells from PBMCs. Subset indicated: CD45RA+ positively selected. The chain combines TRBV5-4 with TRBJ1-2, with D unresolved. CDR3 bases: TGTGCCAGCAGCTTACGTCAAGGCTATGGCTACACCTTC. This sequence encodes CASSLRQGYGYTF. The full variable domain, its missing parts supplied by reference TRBV5-4 and TRBJ1-2, is ETGVTQSPTHLIKTRGQQVTLRCSSQSGHNTVSWYQQALGQGPQFIFQYYREEENGRGNFPPRFSGLQFPNYSSELNVNALELDDSALYLCASSLRQGYGYTFGSGTRLTVV.